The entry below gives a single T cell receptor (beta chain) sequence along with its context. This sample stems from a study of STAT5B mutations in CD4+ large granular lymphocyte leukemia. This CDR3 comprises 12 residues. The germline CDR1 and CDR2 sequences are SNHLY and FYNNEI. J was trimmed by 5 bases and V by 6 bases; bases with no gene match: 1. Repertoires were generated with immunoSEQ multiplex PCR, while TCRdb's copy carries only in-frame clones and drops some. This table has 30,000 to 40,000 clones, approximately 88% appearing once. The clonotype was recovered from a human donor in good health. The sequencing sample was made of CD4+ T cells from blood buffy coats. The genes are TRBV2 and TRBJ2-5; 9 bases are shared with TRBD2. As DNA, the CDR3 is TGTGCCAGCAGCGCGGGAGGGGAGACCCAGTACTTC. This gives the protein CASSAGGETQYF.